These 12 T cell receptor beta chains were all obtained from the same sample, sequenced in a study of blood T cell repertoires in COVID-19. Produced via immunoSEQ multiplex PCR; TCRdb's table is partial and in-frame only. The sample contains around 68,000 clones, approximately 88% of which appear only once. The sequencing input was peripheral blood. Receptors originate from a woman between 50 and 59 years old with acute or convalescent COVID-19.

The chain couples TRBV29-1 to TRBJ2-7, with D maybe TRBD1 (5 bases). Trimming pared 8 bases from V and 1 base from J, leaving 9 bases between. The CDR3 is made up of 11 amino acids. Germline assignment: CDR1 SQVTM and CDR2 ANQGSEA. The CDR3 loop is CSFRVSYEQYF. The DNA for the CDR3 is TGCAGCTTCAGGGTGTCCTACGAGCAGTACTTC.

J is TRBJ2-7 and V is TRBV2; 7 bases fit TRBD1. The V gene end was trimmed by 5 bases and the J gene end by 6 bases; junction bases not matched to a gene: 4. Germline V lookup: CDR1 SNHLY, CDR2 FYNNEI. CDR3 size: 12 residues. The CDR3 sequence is CASSNRGGEQYF. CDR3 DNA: TGTGCCAGCAGTAACAGGGGCGGCGAGCAGTACTTC.

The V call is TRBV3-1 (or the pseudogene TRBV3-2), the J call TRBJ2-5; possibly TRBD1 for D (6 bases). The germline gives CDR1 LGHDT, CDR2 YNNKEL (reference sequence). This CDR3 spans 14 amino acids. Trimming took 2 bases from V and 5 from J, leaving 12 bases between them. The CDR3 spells CASSQQQGRETQYF. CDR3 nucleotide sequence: TGTGCCAGCAGCCAACAACAGGGCCGGGAGACCCAGTACTTC.

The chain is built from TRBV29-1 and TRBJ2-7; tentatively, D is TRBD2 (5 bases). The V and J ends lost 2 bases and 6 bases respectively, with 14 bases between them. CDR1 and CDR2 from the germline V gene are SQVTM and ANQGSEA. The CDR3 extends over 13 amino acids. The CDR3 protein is CSVEPRGIREQYF. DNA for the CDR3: TGCAGCGTTGAACCCCGAGGGATCCGCGAGCAGTACTTC.

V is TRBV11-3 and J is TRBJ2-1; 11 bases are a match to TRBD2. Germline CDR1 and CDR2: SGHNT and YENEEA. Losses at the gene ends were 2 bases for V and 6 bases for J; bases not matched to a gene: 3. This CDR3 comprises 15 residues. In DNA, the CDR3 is TGTGCCAGCAGCTTAAGACTAGCGGGAAGCAATGAGCAGTTCTTC. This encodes CASSLRLAGSNEQFF.

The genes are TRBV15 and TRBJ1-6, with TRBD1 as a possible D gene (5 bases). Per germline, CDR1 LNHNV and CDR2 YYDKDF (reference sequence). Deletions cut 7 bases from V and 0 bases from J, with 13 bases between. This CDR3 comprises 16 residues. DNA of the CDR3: TGTGCCACCACTTCGACAGAAAGCTCCTATAATTCACCCCTCCACTTT. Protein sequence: CATTSTESSYNSPLHF.

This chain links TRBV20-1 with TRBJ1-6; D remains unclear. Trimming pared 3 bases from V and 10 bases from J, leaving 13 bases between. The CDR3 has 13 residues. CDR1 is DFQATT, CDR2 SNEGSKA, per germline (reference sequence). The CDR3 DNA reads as TGCAGTGCTAGTAGGGCAGCGGGATCACCCCTCCACTTT. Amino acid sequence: CSASRAAGSPLHF.

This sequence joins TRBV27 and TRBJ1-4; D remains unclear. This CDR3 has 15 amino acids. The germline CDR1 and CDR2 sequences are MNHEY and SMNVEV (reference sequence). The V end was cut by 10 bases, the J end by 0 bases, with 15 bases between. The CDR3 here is CATRQTPATNEKLFF. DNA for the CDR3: TGTGCCACGAGGCAGACCCCTGCAACTAATGAAAAACTGTTTTTT.

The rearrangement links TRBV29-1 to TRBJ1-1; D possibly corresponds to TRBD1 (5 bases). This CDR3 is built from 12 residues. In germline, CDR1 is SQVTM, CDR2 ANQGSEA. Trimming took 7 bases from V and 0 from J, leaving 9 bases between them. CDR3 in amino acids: CSGRQLNTEAFF. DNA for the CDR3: TGCAGCGGGAGACAGTTGAACACTGAAGCTTTCTTT.

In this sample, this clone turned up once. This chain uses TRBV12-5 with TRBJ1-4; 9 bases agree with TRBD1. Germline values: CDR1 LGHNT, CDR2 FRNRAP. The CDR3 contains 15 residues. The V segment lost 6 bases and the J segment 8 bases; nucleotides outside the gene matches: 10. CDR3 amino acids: CASGPPGTGIEKLFF. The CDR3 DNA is TGTGCTAGTGGGCCTCCCGGGACAGGGATCGAAAAACTGTTTTTT.

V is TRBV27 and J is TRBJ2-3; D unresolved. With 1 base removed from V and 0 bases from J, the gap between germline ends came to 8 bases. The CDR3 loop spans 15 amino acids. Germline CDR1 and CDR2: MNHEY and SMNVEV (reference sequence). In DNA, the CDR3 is TGTGCCAGCAGTTTATGGCCTAGAAGCACAGATACGCAGTATTTT. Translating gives CASSLWPRSTDTQYF.

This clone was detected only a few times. The CDR3 nucleotides read TGTGCCAGCAGCTTGGGAATGGACAGGCAGAACACTGAAGCTTTCTTT. This translates into CASSLGMDRQNTEAFF. The rearrangement links TRBV5-5 to TRBJ1-1; TRBD1 agrees at 7 bases. Germline CDR1 SGHKS, CDR2 YYEKEE (reference sequence). The CDR3 is 16 residues long. Trimming removed 0 bases from V and 1 base from J; junction bases left unmatched: 6.